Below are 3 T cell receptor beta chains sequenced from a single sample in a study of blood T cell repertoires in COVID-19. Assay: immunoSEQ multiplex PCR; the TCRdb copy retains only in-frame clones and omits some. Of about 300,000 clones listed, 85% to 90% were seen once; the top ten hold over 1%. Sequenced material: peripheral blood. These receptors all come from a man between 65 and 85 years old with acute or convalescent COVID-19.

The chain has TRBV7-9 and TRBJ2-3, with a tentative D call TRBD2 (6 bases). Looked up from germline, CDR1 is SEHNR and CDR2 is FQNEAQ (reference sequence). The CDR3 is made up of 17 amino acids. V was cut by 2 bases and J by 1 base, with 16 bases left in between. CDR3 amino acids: CASSLSASWEGTDTQYF. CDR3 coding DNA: TGTGCCAGCAGCTTATCGGCTAGTTGGGAGGGCACAGATACGCAGTATTTT.

The CDR3, as DNA: TGTGCCAGCAGCCTCAGGGTAGGGGGCAATCAGCCCCAGCATTTT. Translation gives CASSLRVGGNQPQHF. This chain links TRBV5-6 with TRBJ1-5, with a possible D match to TRBD1 (5 bases). The V and J ends lost 4 bases and 2 bases respectively, with 13 bases between them. The CDR3 length is 15 residues. Looked up from germline, CDR1 is SGHDT and CDR2 is YYEEEE.

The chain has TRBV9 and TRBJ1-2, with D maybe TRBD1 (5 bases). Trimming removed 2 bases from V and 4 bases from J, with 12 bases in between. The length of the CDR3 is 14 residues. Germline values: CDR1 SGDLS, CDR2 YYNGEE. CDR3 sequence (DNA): TGTGCCAGCAGCGTTTCCGGGGGGACCTATGGCTACACCTTC. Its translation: CASSVSGGTYGYTF. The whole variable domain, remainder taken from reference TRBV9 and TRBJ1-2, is DSGVTQTPKHLITATGQRVTLRCSPRSGDLSVYWYQQSLDQGLQFLIQYYNGEERAKGNILERFSAQQFPDLHSELNLSSLELGDSALYFCASSVSGGTYGYTFGSGTRLTVV.